Listed here are 25 T cell receptor beta chains from one sample, sequenced in a study of blood T cell repertoires in COVID-19 (dated by TCRdb to the early 2020s). The library was obtained by the immunoSEQ multiplex PCR assay. Drawn from immuneACCESS, this table holds only the in-frame rearrangements with V and J called that TCRdb kept. Clones are partly lost; checked studies trace under half to an unresolved V gene and leave the rest unexplained. Here the sample has fewer than 300,000 clones; 85% to 90% occur a single time. The ten top clones hold around 10% of the sample. Sequencing was performed on PBMCs or T cells enriched from blood (not recorded which). The receptors were sampled from a man between 35 and 55 years old who had recovered from COVID-19.

V is TRBV19 and J is TRBJ2-5, with D hard to call. The CDR3 spans 15 residues. CDR1 and CDR2 from the germline V gene are LNHDA and SQIVND (reference sequence). Trimming took 10 bases from V and 1 from J, leaving 19 bases between them. In DNA, the CDR3 is TGTGCCACAAGCATAGGAGAACTTCTCCAAGAGACCCAGTACTTC. This translates into CATSIGELLQETQYF.

The J gene is TRBJ2-3, the V gene TRBV9; TRBD2 agrees at 10 bases. The J segment lost 0 bases and the V segment lost 5 bases, leaving 3 bases of the junction unmatched. CDR1 is SGDLS, CDR2 YYNGEE, per germline. The CDR3 consists of 15 residues. CDR3 sequence: CASSLAGESTDTQYF. CDR3 DNA: TGTGCCAGCAGTCTAGCGGGAGAAAGCACAGATACGCAGTATTTT.

The chain combines TRBV27 with TRBJ1-4; TRBD1 matches at 11 bases. The CDR3 is 17 amino acids. Germline V lookup: CDR1 MNHEY, CDR2 SMNVEV (reference sequence). With 5 bases clipped from V and 12 bases from J, the junction kept 17 bases outside the gene matches. The DNA for the CDR3 is TGTGCCAGCAGTCCTGAAATTAGGACAGGGGGCTCTGCGGAACTGTTTTTT. This gives the protein CASSPEIRTGGSAELFF.

The chain recombines TRBV5-5 with TRBJ2-6, with a tentative D call TRBD1 (6 bases). Germline lookup yields CDR1 SGHKS and CDR2 YYEKEE (reference sequence). V was cut by 0 bases and J by 0 bases, with 10 bases left in between. This CDR3 is 17 amino acids long. CDR3 protein: CASSLATGSSGANVLTF. The CDR3 DNA is TGTGCCAGCAGCTTGGCTACAGGGAGCTCTGGGGCCAACGTCCTGACTTTC.

V gene TRBV6-6 combines with J gene TRBJ2-3, with TRBD2 as a possible D gene (6 bases). The CDR3 runs to 13 residues. The germline V gene encodes CDR1 MNHNY and CDR2 SVGAGI (reference sequence). The V and J ends lost 3 bases and 5 bases respectively, with 9 bases between them. The chain's CDR3 is CASSYSGRDTQYF. The DNA for the CDR3 is TGTGCCAGCAGTTATAGCGGCAGAGATACGCAGTATTTT.

This chain joins TRBV28 and TRBJ1-2; D is ambiguous. This CDR3 is built from 14 residues. Germline CDR1 MDHEN, CDR2 SYDVKM. V lost 8 bases, J lost 6 bases, and 19 bases lay in between. CDR3 nucleotides: TGTGCCAGCGGCTTTGATCGAGGGTCGGATGGCTACACCTTC. It specifies CASGFDRGSDGYTF.

The chain uses TRBV7-8 and TRBJ1-5; D gene uncertain. Between the trimmed V and J ends, which lost 5 bases and 6 bases, there was a span of 17 bases. CDR1 and CDR2 (germline): SGHVS, FQNEAQ. The CDR3 has 15 amino acids. The CDR3 here is CASSPEDNVGQPQHF. DNA for the CDR3: TGTGCCAGCAGCCCCGAAGACAACGTAGGTCAGCCCCAGCATTTT.

The chain carries TRBV10-3 and TRBJ2-7, with D perhaps TRBD1 (6 bases). This CDR3 region has 15 residues. V lost 3 bases and J lost 3, with 15 bases in between. Germline-derived CDR1 and CDR2 are ENHRY and SYGVKD. The CDR3 loop is CAISDGRGKGYEQYF. CDR3 DNA: TGTGCCATCAGTGATGGCAGGGGAAAAGGCTACGAGCAGTACTTC.

The chain recombines TRBV3-1 (or the pseudogene TRBV3-2) with TRBJ1-2; no firm D call. The CDR3 is 18 amino acids. With 4 bases removed from V and 6 bases from J, the gap between germline ends came to 27 bases. Germline CDR1 LGHDT, CDR2 YNNKEL (reference sequence). The CDR3 reads CASSPRGGSLSRKDGYTF. DNA of the CDR3: TGTGCCAGCAGCCCCCGGGGAGGGTCTTTATCGAGGAAGGATGGCTACACCTTC.

The chain recombines TRBV6-5 with TRBJ2-7, with D unclear. This CDR3 region has 11 residues. The ends were cut back, 6 bases at V and 7 bases at J, with 10 bases in the middle. Germline values: CDR1 MNHEY, CDR2 SVGAGI. CDR3 coding DNA: TGTGCCAGCAGCCTCTCTTCGGAGCAGTACTTC. This gives the protein CASSLSSEQYF.

V and J are TRBV28 and TRBJ1-4; 7 nucleotides line up with TRBD1. Looked up from germline, CDR1 is MDHEN and CDR2 is SYDVKM. J lost 2 bases, V lost 4 bases, and 7 bases had no gene match. The CDR3 totals 16 residues. CDR3 DNA: TGTGCCAGCAGTTCCGGAGGGGGCGCGACTAATGAAAAACTGTTTTTT. This gives the protein CASSSGGGATNEKLFF.

V is TRBV5-1 and J is TRBJ2-1; 13 bases match TRBD2. Trimming removed 2 bases from V and 9 bases from J; junction bases left unmatched: 8. This CDR3 is built from 16 residues. Germline V gene sequence: CDR1 SGHRS, CDR2 YFSETQ. CDR3 in DNA: TGCGCCAGCAGCTTAGAGGGGACTAGCGGGACTCTTGAGCAGTTCTTC. Amino acid sequence: CASSLEGTSGTLEQFF.

The CDR3 DNA reads TGTGCCATCACGGGACTAGCGGGAGAAGGGGAGCAGTTCTTC. This sequence encodes CAITGLAGEGEQFF. The gene calls are TRBV10-3 and TRBJ2-1, with 14 bases that match TRBD2. J was trimmed by 10 bases and V by 7 bases; bases with no gene match: 6. The CDR3 extends over 14 amino acids. Per the germline V gene, CDR1 is ENHRY and CDR2 is SYGVKD.

This clone came up a few times. CDR3 nucleotide sequence: TGTGCCAGCAGCCCGGTACATGGGGGGACTGAAGCTTTCTTT. It specifies CASSPVHGGTEAFF. The chain uses TRBV7-9 and TRBJ1-1; TRBD1 might be the D (5 bases). Germline V CDR1 and CDR2: SEHNR, FQNEAQ (reference sequence). V was pared by 5 bases and J by 5 bases, with 15 bases between. This CDR3 spans 14 amino acids.

J is TRBJ1-1 and V is TRBV10-3, with 7 positions matching TRBD1. This CDR3 has 15 residues. Germline CDR1 reads ENHRY; CDR2 reads SYGVKD. The V gene end was trimmed by 6 bases and the J gene end by 0 bases; junction bases not matched to a gene: 7. CDR3 loop: CAIRNPTGMNTEAFF. CDR3 nucleotides: TGTGCCATCAGAAACCCGACAGGGATGAACACTGAAGCTTTCTTT.

This chain connects TRBV20-1 to TRBJ2-7; 7 bases are shared with TRBD1. The CDR3 runs to 14 residues. The junction had 9 bases not matched to a gene; V was cut back by 3 bases and J by 4 bases. From germline, CDR1 is DFQATT and CDR2 SNEGSKA (reference sequence). The CDR3 DNA is TGCAGTGCTAGTTCTGTTACAGGGGTGTACGAGCAGTACTTC. Encoded protein: CSASSVTGVYEQYF.

J is TRBJ2-4 and V is TRBV6-5; maybe TRBD1 (6 bases). The CDR3 loop spans 15 amino acids. Germline V gene sequence: CDR1 MNHEY, CDR2 SVGAGI. Trimming removed 0 bases from V and 3 bases from J, with 9 bases in between. The CDR3 nucleotides are TGTGCCAGCAGTTACTCCAGGGGCGGCAAAAACATTCAGTACTTC. Amino acid sequence: CASSYSRGGKNIQYF.

The J gene is TRBJ2-1, the V gene TRBV27; 8 nucleotides line up with TRBD1. Trimming took 4 bases from V and 8 from J; bases not matched to a gene: 4. The V gene's germline CDR1 is MNHEY and CDR2 SMNVEV (reference sequence). This CDR3 is 13 amino acids long. As DNA, the CDR3 is TGTGCCAGCAGTTATCAGGGGGCGTATGAGCAGTTCTTC. As protein: CASSYQGAYEQFF.

The chain employs TRBV5-4 and TRBJ2-2; D unresolved. V gave up 4 bases and J gave up 6 bases, with 7 bases separating them. This CDR3 is 12 amino acids long. Germline values: CDR1 SGHNT, CDR2 YYREEE (reference sequence). In DNA, the CDR3 is TGTGCCAGCAGCCCCTTATCCGGGGAGCTGTTTTTT. Translation gives CASSPLSGELFF. The full variable domain, completed using reference TRBV5-4 and TRBJ2-2, is ETGVTQSPTHLIKTRGQQVTLRCSSQSGHNTVSWYQQALGQGPQFIFQYYREEENGRGNFPPRFSGLQFPNYSSELNVNALELDDSALYLCASSPLSGELFFGEGSRLTVL.

The chain has TRBV4-1 and TRBJ1-1, with 10 bases aligning to TRBD1. This CDR3 has 16 amino acids. Germline CDR1 and CDR2: MGHRA and YSYEKL. V was clipped by 0 bases and J by 7 bases; unmatched bases: 8. CDR3 loop: CASSQDRTGGSFEAFF. CDR3 DNA: TGCGCCAGCAGCCAAGACCGGACAGGGGGGTCTTTTGAAGCTTTCTTT.

The V and J genes are TRBV4-1 and TRBJ1-5, with 8 nucleotides matching TRBD1. CDR1 is MGHRA, CDR2 YSYEKL, per germline. The CDR3 length is 15 residues. V lost 5 bases, J lost 7 bases, and 10 bases stayed unmatched. The CDR3 coding sequence is TGCGCCAGCAGCTTCGACAGGGGAGGGTGGCAGCCCCAGCATTTT. This sequence encodes CASSFDRGGWQPQHF.

This clone was observed a few times. V and J are TRBV27 and TRBJ2-7; possibly TRBD2 for D (5 bases). From germline, CDR1 is MNHEY and CDR2 SMNVEV (reference sequence). The CDR3 totals 15 residues. V was trimmed by 4 bases and J by 0 bases, leaving 13 bases between them. In DNA form, the CDR3 reads TGTGCCAGCAGTTACTCGGGGTCCCTCTCCTACGAGCAGTACTTC. Translated: CASSYSGSLSYEQYF.

CDR3 nucleotide sequence: TGTGCCACCAGTGATGGGCCCAGACAGCCCTACGAGCAGTACTTC. It encodes CATSDGPRQPYEQYF. The chain is built from TRBV24-1 and TRBJ2-7; a possible D gene is TRBD1 (5 bases). With 3 bases removed from V and 2 bases from J, the gap between germline ends came to 13 bases. Germline-derived CDR1 and CDR2 are KGHDR and SFDVKD. The length of the CDR3 is 15 residues.

This rearrangement joins TRBV25-1 to TRBJ1-5, with D perhaps matching TRBD1 (5 bases). Germline CDR1 is MGHDK and CDR2 is SYGVNS. The germline V and J ends were trimmed by 1 base and 7 bases, with 8 bases remaining between them. The CDR3 loop spans 13 amino acids. CDR3 coding DNA: TGTGCCAGCAGTGAATGGGGGGACCAGCCCCAGCATTTT. Protein: CASSEWGDQPQHF.

The chain combines TRBV6-5 with TRBJ2-1; TRBD1 matches 8 bases. Germline loops: CDR1 MNHEY, CDR2 SVGAGI. The CDR3 runs 16 residues. V gave up 4 bases and J gave up 3 bases; unmatched junction bases: 8. CDR3 DNA: TGTGCCAGCAGTTCCAGGGGGCGGACCAACTACAATGAGCAGTTCTTC. This encodes CASSSRGRTNYNEQFF.